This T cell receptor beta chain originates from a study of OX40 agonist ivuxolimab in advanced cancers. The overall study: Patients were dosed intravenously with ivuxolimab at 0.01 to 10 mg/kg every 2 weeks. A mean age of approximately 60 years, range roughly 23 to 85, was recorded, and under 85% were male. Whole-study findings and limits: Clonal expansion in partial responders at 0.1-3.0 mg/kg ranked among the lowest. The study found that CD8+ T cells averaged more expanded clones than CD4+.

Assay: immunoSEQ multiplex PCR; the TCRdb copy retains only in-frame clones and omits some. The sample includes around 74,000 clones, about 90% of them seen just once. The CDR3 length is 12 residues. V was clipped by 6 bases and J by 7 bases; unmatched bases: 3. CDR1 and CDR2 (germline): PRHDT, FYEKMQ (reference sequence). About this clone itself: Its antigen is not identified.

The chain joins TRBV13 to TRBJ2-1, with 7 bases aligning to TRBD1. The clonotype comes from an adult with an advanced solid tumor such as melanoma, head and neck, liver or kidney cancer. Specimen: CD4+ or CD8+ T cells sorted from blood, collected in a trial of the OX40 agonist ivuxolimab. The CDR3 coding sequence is TGTGCCAGCAGGGAACAGGGGAATGAGCAGTTCTTC. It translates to CASREQGNEQFF.